This TCR beta chain was found in a study of blood T cell repertoires in COVID-19. For the study at large: T cells, B-cell-depleted T cells, or PBMCs supplied cDNA or gDNA.

Assignment of participants to cohorts was predicated upon participant-reported clinical history. V shed 0 bases, J shed 5 bases, and the junction held 1 base outside the gene matches. This CDR3 has 14 residues. Germline values: CDR1 SGHDT, CDR2 YYEEEE. In its sample, this clone was seen a few times. Under the authors' procedure: For nucleated cells, counts were estimated from reference gene primer amplification. Assay: immunoSEQ multiplex PCR; the TCRdb copy retains only in-frame clones and omits some. Clone size and V and J calls were adopted from that table, with D and trimming inferred from the DNA. The top ten clones hold about 2.2% of a sample with some 200,000 clones, roughly 90% of them seen once.

The specimen sequenced was PBMCs or T cells enriched from blood (not recorded which). This chain links TRBV5-6 with TRBJ2-4; 8 nucleotides agree with TRBD1. The receptor comes from a woman aged 25 to 39 who had recovered from COVID-19. The CDR3 loop reads CASSLVGQENIQYF. The CDR3 region has the DNA TGTGCCAGCAGCTTGGTGGGACAGGAAAACATTCAGTACTTC.